This passage covers 26 T cell receptor beta chains from one sample sequenced in a study of vaccination effects on CD4 cells after COVID-19. Their specific antigens are unknown. Expansion of antigen-specific CD4+ T cells with viral peptide pools was carried out by the ViraFEST assay before sequencing. At the end of less than 12 days of culture, CD4+ T cells were isolated. No vaccinee had earlier SARS-CoV-2 infection, and nucleocapsid antibodies were negative. The repertoire was sequenced with immunoSEQ multiplex PCR; TCRdb's copy has only in-frame clones and lacks some. The sample has 73,000 or so clones, around 79% seen once; the top ten hold roughly 10%. The sample was CD4+ T cells from PBMCs cultured with SARS-CoV-2 spike peptides, taken before COVID-19 vaccination. The receptors come from a human donor who received a COVID-19 vaccine.

J is TRBJ2-7 and V is TRBV28, with 8 nucleotides matching TRBD2. V trimming: 3 bases; J trimming: 5 bases; junction bases outside the gene matches: 3. This CDR3 is 13 amino acids long. The V gene's germline CDR1 is MDHEN and CDR2 SYDVKM. Here the CDR3 DNA reads TGTGCCAGCAGTTTCGGGGGGGGCCACGAGCAGTACGTC. It encodes CASSFGGGHEQYV.

This clone appeared a few times. The chain combines TRBV14 with TRBJ2-2; weak D call: TRBD1 (6 bases). CDR3 length equals 17 residues. V gave up 3 bases and J gave up 0 bases, with 14 bases separating them. The V gene's germline CDR1 is SGHDN and CDR2 FVKESK. CDR3 sequence: CASSHAWGPTNTGELFF. The CDR3 nucleotides are TGTGCCAGCAGCCACGCCTGGGGGCCTACGAACACCGGGGAGCTGTTTTTT.

The chain is built from TRBV5-1 and TRBJ2-3, with 9 bases fitting TRBD1. V dropped 3 bases and J dropped 0; count of bases not matched to a gene: 20. This CDR3 is built from 21 residues. Germline V gene sequence: CDR1 SGHRS, CDR2 YFSETQ. For the CDR3, the DNA is TGCGCCAGCAGCTCGGGACAGGGACTCTTTGGGCAGGGGAAAAGCACAGATACGCAGTATTTT. It yields the protein CASSSGQGLFGQGKSTDTQYF.

This clone was observed a few times. Other DNA sequences in this specimen translate into the identical CDR3. The chain employs TRBV29-1 and TRBJ1-2; unclear D gene. The CDR3 extends over 11 amino acids. The ends were cut back, 6 bases at V and 2 bases at J, with 7 bases in the middle. CDR1 is SQVTM, CDR2 ANQGSEA, per germline. The CDR3: CSVELNYGYTF. In DNA, the CDR3 is TGCAGCGTAGAACTGAACTATGGCTACACCTTC.

The J gene is TRBJ1-5, the V gene TRBV6-6; D is uncertain. Per the germline V gene, CDR1 is MNHNY and CDR2 is SVGAGI (reference sequence). V lost 0 bases to trimming and J lost 6 bases, with 9 bases between them. The CDR3 has 14 amino acids. The CDR3 protein is CASSYSTRSQPQHF. The DNA of the CDR3 is TGTGCCAGCAGTTACTCGACCCGAAGTCAGCCCCAGCATTTT.

CDR3: CASSPHGGGGRTEAFF. The DNA of the CDR3 is TGCGCCAGCAGCCCCCACGGGGGCGGGGGTAGGACTGAAGCTTTCTTT. The rearrangement links TRBV4-1 to TRBJ1-1, with D possibly matching TRBD1 (6 bases). Looked up from germline, CDR1 is MGHRA and CDR2 is YSYEKL. Trimming stripped 4 bases from V and 5 bases from J, with 20 bases between. The CDR3 contains 16 residues.

The rearrangement uses TRBV5-6 and TRBJ1-2; 9 bases agree with TRBD1. The germline V gene encodes CDR1 SGHDT and CDR2 YYEEEE. J was trimmed by 4 bases and V by 4 bases; bases with no gene match: 8. CDR3 length: 15 residues. This CDR3 reads CASSPDRGLAYGYTF. The CDR3 region has the DNA TGTGCCAGCAGCCCGGACAGGGGACTAGCCTATGGCTACACCTTC.

The chain employs TRBV19 and TRBJ1-1, with a tentative D call TRBD1 (6 bases). CDR1 is LNHDA, CDR2 SQIVND, per germline (reference sequence). The CDR3 covers 12 residues. Between the trimmed V and J ends, which lost 3 bases and 7 bases, there was a span of 9 bases. The CDR3 spells CASSMDSGEAFF. The CDR3 DNA is TGTGCCAGTAGTATGGACAGCGGTGAAGCTTTCTTT.

The chain has TRBV5-1 and TRBJ2-3; weak D call: TRBD2 (7 bases). There are 16 residues in the CDR3. Germline CDR1 is SGHRS and CDR2 is YFSETQ. Between the trimmed V and J ends, which lost 0 bases and 4 bases, there was a span of 15 bases. The CDR3 sequence: CASSLVGGGPSDTQYF. For the CDR3, the DNA is TGCGCCAGCAGCTTGGTGGGCGGGGGCCCATCAGATACGCAGTATTTT.

This clone has only a few counts. V usage is TRBV11-2 and J usage is TRBJ2-2; no definite D call. The length of the CDR3 is 14 residues. Germline V gives CDR1 SGHAT, CDR2 FQNNGV. Trimming took 1 base from V and 7 from J, leaving 10 bases between them. Here the CDR3 reads CASSLVKGSGELFF. The CDR3 nucleotides read TGTGCCAGCAGCTTAGTTAAGGGAAGCGGGGAGCTGTTTTTT.

The gene calls are TRBV10-3 and TRBJ2-7; the D gene is possibly TRBD2 (5 bases). The V end was cut by 3 bases, the J end by 4 bases, with 7 bases between. The CDR3 totals 12 residues. Germline CDR1 ENHRY, CDR2 SYGVKD. The CDR3 DNA reads as TGTGCCATCAGTGATCGAGGGTACGAGCAGTACGTC. Translating gives CAISDRGYEQYV.

This clone was detected only once. The chain links TRBV28 to TRBJ1-4; D perhaps matches TRBD1 (6 bases). CDR3 length equals 13 residues. Trimming removed 9 bases from V and 5 bases from J, with 13 bases in between. Germline V gives CDR1 MDHEN, CDR2 SYDVKM. This CDR3 is CASKGGLNEKLFF. The CDR3 bases are TGTGCCAGTAAGGGGGGACTAAATGAAAAACTGTTTTTT.

The chain employs TRBV2 and TRBJ1-1, with 8 bases identical to TRBD1. CDR3 length: 15 amino acids. Trimming at V came to 3 bases and at J to 3 bases, leaving 6 bases not matched to a gene. CDR1 SNHLY and CDR2 FYNNEI come from the germline V gene. For the CDR3, the DNA is TGTGCCAGCAGTGACGACACAGGGGGGTACACTGAAGCTTTCTTT. Translated: CASSDDTGGYTEAFF.

The chain couples TRBV7-9 to TRBJ1-6; no clear D gene. Germline V lookup: CDR1 SEHNR, CDR2 FQNEAQ (reference sequence). The CDR3 runs 15 residues. Trimming removed 2 bases from V and 5 bases from J, with 10 bases in between. CDR3 bases: TGTGCCAGCAGCTTAAGTGGTCTTGATAATTCACCCCTCCACTTT. Its translation is CASSLSGLDNSPLHF.

This clone came up a few times. The V and J genes are TRBV4-1 and TRBJ1-5; weak D call: TRBD1 (5 bases). CDR1 and CDR2 from the germline V gene are MGHRA and YSYEKL. The CDR3 extends over 16 amino acids. The ends were cut back, 4 bases at V and 7 bases at J, with 20 bases in the middle. The CDR3 coding sequence is TGCGCCAGCAGCCGGGACGGCGGAGAGGACGGACAGCCCCAGCATTTT. Its translation is CASSRDGGEDGQPQHF.

This chain uses TRBV24-1 with TRBJ2-5, with 8 bases lining up with TRBD1. Looked up from germline, CDR1 is KGHDR and CDR2 is SFDVKD. Trimming took 4 bases from V and 4 from J; bases not matched to a gene: 7. The CDR3 totals 15 residues. In DNA form, the CDR3 reads TGTGCCACCAGTGACGCCGGGACAGGAGGAGAGACCCAGTACTTC. Translation: CATSDAGTGGETQYF.

This chain links TRBV5-1 with TRBJ2-3, with 7 bases aligning to TRBD2. Per the germline V gene, CDR1 is SGHRS and CDR2 is YFSETQ. The V segment lost 4 bases and the J segment 5 bases; nucleotides outside the gene matches: 7. The CDR3 totals 14 residues. CDR3 protein: CASSPSGGRDTQYF. CDR3 DNA sequence: TGCGCCAGCAGCCCCTCCGGGGGGAGAGATACGCAGTATTTT. The entire variable domain, with the rest obtained from reference TRBV5-1 and TRBJ2-3, is as follows: KAGVTQTPRYLIKTRGQQVTLSCSPISGHRSVSWYQQTPGQGLQFLFEYFSETQRNKGNFPGRFSGRQFSNSRSEMNVSTLELGDSALYLCASSPSGGRDTQYFGPGTRLTVL.

This chain uses TRBV6-5 with TRBJ2-7, with 8 nucleotides matching TRBD1. Trimming at V came to 6 bases and at J to 7 bases, leaving 8 bases not matched to a gene. The CDR3 contains 13 residues. Germline assignment: CDR1 MNHEY and CDR2 SVGAGI. The CDR3 DNA follows: TGTGCCAGCAGAAGCAAGACAGGGGTAGAGCAGTACGTC. Its protein is CASRSKTGVEQYV.

The table lists this clone with a few counts. This rearrangement joins TRBV5-5 to TRBJ2-7; D uncertain. The germline gives CDR1 SGHKS, CDR2 YYEKEE (reference sequence). V dropped 4 bases and J dropped 4 bases, with 12 bases sitting between them. The CDR3 contains 13 residues. CDR3 residues: CASSPEVQYEQYV. The CDR3 bases are TGTGCCAGCAGCCCAGAGGTCCAATACGAGCAGTACGTC.

The chain employs TRBV6-5 and TRBJ1-1, with TRBD1 matching 8 bases. CDR3 size: 15 residues. Germline CDR1 reads MNHEY; CDR2 reads SVGAGI. The trim removed 8 bases at V and 4 bases at J, leaving 12 bases unmatched. DNA for the CDR3: TGTGCCAGCGTAGACCGACAGGGGCGGGGCACTGAAGCTTTCTTT. Its translation: CASVDRQGRGTEAFF.

This clone was found a few times. The rearrangement uses TRBV5-1 and TRBJ1-2; TRBD1 aligns across 10 bases. V was pared by 6 bases and J by 6 bases, with 8 bases of the junction left unmatched. CDR3 length equals 14 residues. Germline CDR1 reads SGHRS; CDR2 reads YFSETQ. CDR3 DNA: TGCGCCAGCACGCCCGGGACAGGGGCTGATGGCTACACCTTC. This codes for CASTPGTGADGYTF.

This clone was recorded a few times. The chain joins TRBV18 to TRBJ2-7; D is ambiguous. Germline V gene lookup returns CDR1 KGHSH and CDR2 LQKENI. The CDR3 runs 12 residues. V was trimmed by 2 bases and J by 7 bases, leaving 9 bases between them. The CDR3: CASSPGSLEQYV. The CDR3 DNA follows: TGTGCCAGCTCACCAGGAAGCTTGGAGCAGTACGTC.

This clone was recorded once. The genes are TRBV6-5 and TRBJ1-1; D call uncertain. CDR1 and CDR2 from the germline V gene are MNHEY and SVGAGI. The CDR3 consists of 14 residues. Trimming removed 7 bases from V and 0 bases from J, with 12 bases in between. CDR3 protein: CASISRRVNTEAFF. The CDR3 DNA sequence: TGTGCCAGCATTTCGCGGAGGGTGAACACTGAAGCTTTCTTT.

The V and J genes are TRBV5-1 and TRBJ2-1; no clear D. Trimming pared 3 bases from V and 10 bases from J, leaving 11 bases between. Germline CDR1 and CDR2: SGHRS and YFSETQ. The CDR3 contains 12 residues. CDR3: CASSSSDVEQFF. In DNA, the CDR3 is TGCGCCAGCAGCTCCTCCGACGTAGAGCAGTTCTTC. Variable domain in full (rest from reference TRBV5-1 and TRBJ2-1): KAGVTQTPRYLIKTRGQQVTLSCSPISGHRSVSWYQQTPGQGLQFLFEYFSETQRNKGNFPGRFSGRQFSNSRSEMNVSTLELGDSALYLCASSSSDVEQFFGPGTRLTVL.

The V call is TRBV6-6, the J call TRBJ2-7; 9 nucleotides align to TRBD1. There are 14 residues in the CDR3. Germline loops: CDR1 MNHNY, CDR2 SVGAGI (reference sequence). The J segment lost 4 bases and the V segment lost 4 bases, leaving 5 bases of the junction unmatched. The CDR3 loop reads CASSSPGTGYEQYV. CDR3 DNA sequence: TGTGCCAGCAGTTCACCCGGGACAGGGTACGAGCAGTACGTC.

The chain employs TRBV9 and TRBJ2-2; D is ambiguous. Trimming cost V 4 bases and J 5 bases, with 18 bases left between them. The germline V gene encodes CDR1 SGDLS and CDR2 YYNGEE. CDR3 size: 16 residues. CDR3 DNA: TGTGCCAGCAGCCCCCGGCCCCTTTGGGGAACCGGGGAGCTGTTTTTT. It codes for CASSPRPLWGTGELFF.